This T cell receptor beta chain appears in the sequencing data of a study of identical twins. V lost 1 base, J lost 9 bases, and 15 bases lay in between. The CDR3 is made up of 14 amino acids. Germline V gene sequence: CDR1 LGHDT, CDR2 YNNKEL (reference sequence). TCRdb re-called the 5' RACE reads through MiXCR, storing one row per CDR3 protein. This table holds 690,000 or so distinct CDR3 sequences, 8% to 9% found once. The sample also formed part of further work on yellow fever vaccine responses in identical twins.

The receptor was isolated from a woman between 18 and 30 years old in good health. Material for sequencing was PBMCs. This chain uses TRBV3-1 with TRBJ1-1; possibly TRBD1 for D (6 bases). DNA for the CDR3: TGTGCCAGCAGCCAAGGGGAATGGGGACAACAAGCTTTCTTT. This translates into CASSQGEWGQQAFF.